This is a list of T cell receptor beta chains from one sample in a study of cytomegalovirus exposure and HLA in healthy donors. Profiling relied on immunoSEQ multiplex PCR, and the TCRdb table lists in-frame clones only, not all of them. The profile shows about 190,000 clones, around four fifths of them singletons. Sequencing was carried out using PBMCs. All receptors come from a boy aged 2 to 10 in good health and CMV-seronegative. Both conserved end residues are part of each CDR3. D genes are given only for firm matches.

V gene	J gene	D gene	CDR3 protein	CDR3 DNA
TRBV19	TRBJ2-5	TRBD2	CASRLSSGSRETQYF	TGTGCCAGCCGGCTATCTAGCGGGAGTAGGGAGACCCAGTACTTC
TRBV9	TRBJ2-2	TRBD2	CASSGPHGLAGDAPGELFF	TGTGCCAGCAGCGGCCCCCATGGACTAGCGGGAGATGCGCCCGGGGAGCTGTTTTTT
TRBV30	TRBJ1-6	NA	CAWSVLRGAARDSPLHF	TGTGCCTGGAGTGTACTCCGGGGTGCGGCTCGGGATTCACCCCTCCACTTT
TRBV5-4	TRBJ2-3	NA	CASSLAGRSRADTQYF	TGTGCCAGCAGCTTGGCCGGAAGGTCCAGGGCAGATACGCAGTATTTT
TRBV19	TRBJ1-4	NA	CASSAVGGAANEKLFF	TGTGCCAGTAGTGCTGTAGGGGGGGCGGCTAATGAAAAACTGTTTTTT
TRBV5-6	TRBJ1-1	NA	CASSLKGHEAFF	TGTGCCAGCAGCTTGAAGGGGCATGAAGCTTTCTTT
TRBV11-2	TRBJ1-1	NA	CASSPQLGAGQREAFF	TGTGCCAGCAGCCCGCAATTGGGGGCCGGCCAACGTGAAGCTTTCTTT
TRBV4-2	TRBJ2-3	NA	CASSPSFDTQYF	TGTGCCAGCAGCCCGAGTTTTGATACGCAGTATTTT
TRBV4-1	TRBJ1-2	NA	CASSQVQASNYGYTF	TGCGCCAGCAGCCAAGTGCAGGCTTCTAACTATGGCTACACCTTC
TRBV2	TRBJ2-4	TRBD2	CASSYRLAGGQDF	TGTGCCAGCAGTTACCGACTAGCGGGAGGACAAGACTTC
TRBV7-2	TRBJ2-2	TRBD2	CASSRPGLEAGELFF	TGTGCCAGCAGCCGTCCGGGACTAGAAGCCGGGGAGCTGTTTTTT
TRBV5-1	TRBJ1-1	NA	CASSWAGSGDTEAFF	TGCGCCAGCAGCTGGGCTGGCTCGGGGGACACTGAAGCTTTCTTT
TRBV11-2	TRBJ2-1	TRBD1	CASSSQGNEQFF	TGTGCCAGCAGCTCACAGGGGAATGAGCAGTTCTTC
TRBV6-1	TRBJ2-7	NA	CASSEDRGGEQYF	TGTGCCAGCAGTGAAGATAGGGGGGGCGAGCAGTACTTC